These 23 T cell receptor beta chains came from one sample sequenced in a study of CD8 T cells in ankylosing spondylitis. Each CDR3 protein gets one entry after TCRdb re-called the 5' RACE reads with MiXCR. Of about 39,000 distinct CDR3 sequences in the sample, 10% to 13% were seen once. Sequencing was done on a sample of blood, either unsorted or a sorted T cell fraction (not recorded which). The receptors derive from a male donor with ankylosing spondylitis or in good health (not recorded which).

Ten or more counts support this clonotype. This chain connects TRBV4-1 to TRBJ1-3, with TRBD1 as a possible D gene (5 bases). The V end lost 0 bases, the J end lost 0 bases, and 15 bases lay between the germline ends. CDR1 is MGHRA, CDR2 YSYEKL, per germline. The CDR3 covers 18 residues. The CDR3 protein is CASSQESGWGSSGNTIYF. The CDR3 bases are TGCGCCAGCAGCCAAGAGTCCGGCTGGGGGAGCTCTGGAAACACCATATATTTT.

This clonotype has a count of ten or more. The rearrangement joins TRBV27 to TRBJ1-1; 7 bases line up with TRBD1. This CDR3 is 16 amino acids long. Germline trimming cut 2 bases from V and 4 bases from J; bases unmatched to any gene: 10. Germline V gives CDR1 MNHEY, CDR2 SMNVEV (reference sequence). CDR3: CASSLVRQGWSTEAFF. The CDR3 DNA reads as TGTGCCAGCAGTTTAGTGAGACAGGGATGGAGCACTGAAGCTTTCTTT.

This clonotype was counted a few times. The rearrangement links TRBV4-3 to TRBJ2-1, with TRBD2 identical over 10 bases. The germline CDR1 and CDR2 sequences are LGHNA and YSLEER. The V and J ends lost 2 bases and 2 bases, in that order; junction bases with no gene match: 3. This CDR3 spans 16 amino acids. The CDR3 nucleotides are TGCGCCAGCAGCCAACGGACTAGCGGAACCTACAATGAGCAGTTCTTC. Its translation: CASSQRTSGTYNEQFF.

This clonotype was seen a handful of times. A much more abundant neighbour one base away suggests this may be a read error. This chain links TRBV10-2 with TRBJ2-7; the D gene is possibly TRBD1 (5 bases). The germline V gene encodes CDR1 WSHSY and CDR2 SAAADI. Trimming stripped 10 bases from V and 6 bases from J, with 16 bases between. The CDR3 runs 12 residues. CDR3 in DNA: TGCGCCACCATTTGGGGCCGCTGCGAGCAGTACTTC. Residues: CATIWGRCEQYF.

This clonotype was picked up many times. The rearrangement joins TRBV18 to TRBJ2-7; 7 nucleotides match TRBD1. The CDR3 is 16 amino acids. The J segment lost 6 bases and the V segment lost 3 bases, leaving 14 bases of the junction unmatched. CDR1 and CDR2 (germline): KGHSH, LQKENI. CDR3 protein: CASSPLSTGSVSEQYF. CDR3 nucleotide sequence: TGTGCCAGCTCACCTCTCTCGACAGGGTCTGTCTCCGAGCAGTACTTC.

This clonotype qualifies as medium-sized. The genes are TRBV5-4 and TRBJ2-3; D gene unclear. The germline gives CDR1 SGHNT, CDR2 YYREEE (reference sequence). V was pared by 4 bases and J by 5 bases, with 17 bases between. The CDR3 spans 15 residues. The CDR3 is CASSATGRQVDTQYF. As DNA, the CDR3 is TGTGCCAGCAGCGCCACCGGTAGGCAAGTAGATACGCAGTATTTT.

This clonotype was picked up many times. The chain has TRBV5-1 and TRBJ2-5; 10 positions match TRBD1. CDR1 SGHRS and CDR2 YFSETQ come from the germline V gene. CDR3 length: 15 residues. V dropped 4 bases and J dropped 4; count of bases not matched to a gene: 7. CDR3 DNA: TGCGCCAGCAGCGATTCGACAGGGGGCGTAGAGACCCAGTACTTC. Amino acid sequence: CASSDSTGGVETQYF.

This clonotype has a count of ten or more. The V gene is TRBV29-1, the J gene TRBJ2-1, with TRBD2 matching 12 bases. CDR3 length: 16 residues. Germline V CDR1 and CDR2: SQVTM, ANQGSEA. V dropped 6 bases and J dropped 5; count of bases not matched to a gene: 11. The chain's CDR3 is CSVRTSGIPPHNEQFF. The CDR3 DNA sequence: TGCAGCGTAAGGACTAGCGGGATTCCCCCCCACAATGAGCAGTTCTTC.

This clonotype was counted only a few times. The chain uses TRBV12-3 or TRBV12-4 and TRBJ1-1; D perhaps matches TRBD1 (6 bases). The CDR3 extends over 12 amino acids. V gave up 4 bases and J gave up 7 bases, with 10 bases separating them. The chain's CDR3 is CASSSQGFEAFF. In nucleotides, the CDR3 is TGTGCCAGCAGTTCACAGGGATTTGAAGCTTTCTTT.

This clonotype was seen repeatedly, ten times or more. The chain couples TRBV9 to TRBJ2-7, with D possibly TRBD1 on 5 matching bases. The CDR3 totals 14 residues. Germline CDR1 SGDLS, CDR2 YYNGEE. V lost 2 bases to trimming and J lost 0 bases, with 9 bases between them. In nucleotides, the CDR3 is TGTGCCAGCAGCGTTGACGGACACTCCTACGAGCAGTACTTC. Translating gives CASSVDGHSYEQYF.

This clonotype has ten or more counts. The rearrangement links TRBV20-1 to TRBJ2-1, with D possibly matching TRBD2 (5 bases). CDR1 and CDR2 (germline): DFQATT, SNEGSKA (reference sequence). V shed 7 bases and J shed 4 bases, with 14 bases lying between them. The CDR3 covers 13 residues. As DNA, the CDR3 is TGCAGTGGGGTGGGAGATATGTACAATGAGCAGTTCTTC. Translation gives CSGVGDMYNEQFF.

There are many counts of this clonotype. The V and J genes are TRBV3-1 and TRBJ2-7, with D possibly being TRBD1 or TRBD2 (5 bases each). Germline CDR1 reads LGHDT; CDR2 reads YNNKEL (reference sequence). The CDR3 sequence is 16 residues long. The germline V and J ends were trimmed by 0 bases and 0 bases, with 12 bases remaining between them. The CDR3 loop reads CASSQDPAGSSYEQYF. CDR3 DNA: TGTGCCAGCAGCCAAGATCCGGCAGGGAGCTCCTACGAGCAGTACTTC.

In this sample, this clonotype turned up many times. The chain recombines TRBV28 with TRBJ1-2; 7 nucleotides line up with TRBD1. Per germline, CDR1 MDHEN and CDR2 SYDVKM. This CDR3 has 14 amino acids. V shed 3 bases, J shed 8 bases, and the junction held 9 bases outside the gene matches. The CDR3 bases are TGTGCCAGCAGTTTTGAGACAGGGAGAAACGGCTACACCTTC. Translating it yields CASSFETGRNGYTF.

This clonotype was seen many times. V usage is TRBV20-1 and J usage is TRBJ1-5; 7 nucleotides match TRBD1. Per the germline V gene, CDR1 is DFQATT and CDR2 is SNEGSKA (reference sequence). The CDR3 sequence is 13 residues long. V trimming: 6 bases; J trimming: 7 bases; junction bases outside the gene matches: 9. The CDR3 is CSARDRFEQPQHF. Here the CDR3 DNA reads TGCAGTGCCAGGGACAGATTTGAACAGCCCCAGCATTTT.

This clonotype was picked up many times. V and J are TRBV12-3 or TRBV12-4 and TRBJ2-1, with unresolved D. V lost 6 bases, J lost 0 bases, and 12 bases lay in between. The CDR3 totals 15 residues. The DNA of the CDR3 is TGTGCCAGCAGCTCCACCCTATTCTCCTACAATGAGCAGTTCTTC. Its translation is CASSSTLFSYNEQFF.

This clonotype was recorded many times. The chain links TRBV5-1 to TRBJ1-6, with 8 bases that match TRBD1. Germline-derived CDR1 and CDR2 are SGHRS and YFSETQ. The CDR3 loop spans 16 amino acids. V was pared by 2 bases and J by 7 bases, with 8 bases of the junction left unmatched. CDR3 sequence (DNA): TGCGCCAGCAGCTTAAGACAAACAGGGGGAAATTCACCCCTCCACTTT. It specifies CASSLRQTGGNSPLHF.

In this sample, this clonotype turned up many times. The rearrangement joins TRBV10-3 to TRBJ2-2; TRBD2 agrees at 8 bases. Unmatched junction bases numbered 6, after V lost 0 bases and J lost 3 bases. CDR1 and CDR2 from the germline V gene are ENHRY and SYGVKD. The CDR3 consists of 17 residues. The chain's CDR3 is CAISESKAGAYTGELFF. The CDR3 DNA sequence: TGTGCCATCAGTGAGTCCAAAGCGGGAGCTTACACCGGGGAGCTGTTTTTT.

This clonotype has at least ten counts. CDR3 nucleotides: TGTGCCAGTAGACGCGGGACTAACACCGGGGAGCTGTTTTTT. It translates to CASRRGTNTGELFF. The V call is TRBV27, the J call TRBJ2-2; D perhaps matches TRBD2 (6 bases). Germline lookup yields CDR1 MNHEY and CDR2 SMNVEV (reference sequence). V was clipped by 9 bases and J by 2 bases, with 13 bases between them. CDR3 length: 14 amino acids.

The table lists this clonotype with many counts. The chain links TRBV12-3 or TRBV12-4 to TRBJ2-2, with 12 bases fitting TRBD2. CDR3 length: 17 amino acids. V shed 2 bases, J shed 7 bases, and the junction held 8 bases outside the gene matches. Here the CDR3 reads CASSLTQTSGRDGELFF. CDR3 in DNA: TGTGCCAGCAGTTTAACTCAGACTAGCGGGAGAGACGGGGAGCTGTTTTTT.

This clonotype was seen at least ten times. CDR3 sequence reads: CATSRDQRGTYEQYF. The CDR3 coding sequence is TGTGCCACCAGCAGAGATCAGAGGGGAACCTACGAGCAGTACTTC. This rearrangement joins TRBV15 to TRBJ2-7; D could derive from TRBD1 or TRBD2 (5 bases each). The CDR3 consists of 15 residues. V lost 0 bases and J lost 2, with 11 bases in between. Germline V gene lookup returns CDR1 LNHNV and CDR2 YYDKDF (reference sequence).

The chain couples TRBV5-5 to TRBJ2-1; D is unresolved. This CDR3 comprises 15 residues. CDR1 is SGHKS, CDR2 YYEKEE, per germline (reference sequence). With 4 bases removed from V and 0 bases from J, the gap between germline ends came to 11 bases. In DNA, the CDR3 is TGTGCCAGCAGCGAGGACGCAAGCTCCTACAATGAGCAGTTCTTC. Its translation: CASSEDASSYNEQFF.

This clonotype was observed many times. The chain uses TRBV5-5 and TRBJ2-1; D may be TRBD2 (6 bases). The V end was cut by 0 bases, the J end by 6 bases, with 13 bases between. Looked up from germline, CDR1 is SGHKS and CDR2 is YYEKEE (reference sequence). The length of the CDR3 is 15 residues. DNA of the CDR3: TGTGCCAGCAGCTTGGGACCGGAGACTAGCAATGAGCAGTTCTTC. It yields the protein CASSLGPETSNEQFF.

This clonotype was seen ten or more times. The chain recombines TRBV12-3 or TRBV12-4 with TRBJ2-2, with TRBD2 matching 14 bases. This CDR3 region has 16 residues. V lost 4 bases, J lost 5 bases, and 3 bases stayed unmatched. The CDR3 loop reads CASSSGLAGVTGELFF. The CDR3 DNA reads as TGTGCCAGCAGTTCGGGACTAGCGGGAGTTACCGGGGAGCTGTTTTTT.